These 27 T cell receptor beta chains were sequenced from one sample in a study of cytomegalovirus exposure and HLA in healthy donors. The PCR employed 60 Vbeta primers together with 13 Jbeta primers. Profiled with immunoSEQ multiplex PCR; TCRdb holds only in-frame clones, not every one. The sample lists some 150,000 clones, more than 80% occurring once. The sequencing input was PBMCs. Source of these receptors: a woman between 18 and 29 years old in good health and CMV-seropositive.

This chain links TRBV5-4 with TRBJ2-7; 9 positions match TRBD1. From germline, CDR1 is SGHNT and CDR2 YYREEE (reference sequence). The CDR3 length is 14 residues. V was clipped by 4 bases and J by 5 bases; unmatched bases: 7. The chain's CDR3 is CASSGDRDVHEQYF. The CDR3 coding sequence is TGTGCCAGCAGCGGGGACAGGGACGTCCACGAGCAGTACTTC.

This rearrangement joins TRBV7-6 to TRBJ2-4; 8 bases agree with TRBD2. V lost 5 bases and J lost 3; bases outside the gene matches: 6. CDR1 SGHVS and CDR2 FNYEAQ come from the germline V gene. This CDR3 has 15 amino acids. DNA of the CDR3: TGTGCCAGCAGCCCCCCGGGGGGGGGCAAAAACATTCAGTACTTC. Amino acids: CASSPPGGGKNIQYF.

The V gene is TRBV15, the J gene TRBJ2-7, with a weak D call TRBD1 (5 bases). The CDR3 is 13 residues long. Trimming removed 0 bases from V and 6 bases from J, with 9 bases in between. Germline CDR1 is LNHNV and CDR2 is YYDKDF (reference sequence). CDR3 nucleotide sequence: TGTGCCACCAGCAGAGATCGGACACTCGAGCAGTACTTC. This translates into CATSRDRTLEQYF. The variable domain in full, completed from reference TRBV15 and TRBJ2-7, reads DAMVIQNPRYQVTQFGKPVTLSCSQTLNHNVMYWYQQKSSQAPKLLFHYYDKDFNNEADTPDNFQSRRPNTSFCFLDIRSPGLGDTAMYLCATSRDRTLEQYFGPGTRLTVT.

The rearrangement uses TRBV19 and TRBJ1-5; no clear D. Germline V gives CDR1 LNHDA, CDR2 SQIVND (reference sequence). V lost 4 bases to trimming and J lost 2 bases, with 36 bases between them. The length of the CDR3 is 23 residues. CDR3 nucleotides: TGTGCCAGTAGTACCCCGCCCGGCGGGGAAGGAGAGGGTTTGTATAATGGCAATCAGCCCCAGCATTTT. Protein product: CASSTPPGGEGEGLYNGNQPQHF.

V gene TRBV6-6 combines with J gene TRBJ1-2; D is perhaps TRBD1 (5 bases). The CDR3 runs to 13 residues. Between the trimmed V and J ends, which lost 0 bases and 12 bases, there was a span of 14 bases. CDR1 is MNHNY and CDR2 is SVGAGI in the germline V gene (reference sequence). For the CDR3, the DNA is TGTGCCAGCAGTTACTCGAGCGGGGGAGGGAACACCTTC. Translation: CASSYSSGGGNTF.

V usage is TRBV29-1 and J usage is TRBJ2-7; D is undetermined. Germline CDR1 is SQVTM and CDR2 is ANQGSEA. This CDR3 has 11 amino acids. V gave up 2 bases and J gave up 2 bases, with 4 bases separating them. Here the CDR3 reads CSVESAYEQYF. The CDR3 DNA sequence: TGCAGCGTTGAATCTGCCTACGAGCAGTACTTC.

About this clone: Germline is not matched at one junction end, which may reflect a read error. The V call is TRBV15, the J call TRBJ1-1; a possible D gene is TRBD1 (5 bases). The CDR3 runs to 13 residues. CDR1 and CDR2 from the germline V gene are LNHNV and YYDKDF (reference sequence). CDR3 amino acids: CATGSRASTEAFF. CDR3 DNA sequence: TGTGCCACCGGCAGCAGGGCGTCTACTGAAGCTTTCTTT.

The rearrangement links TRBV5-1 to TRBJ2-3; D is perhaps TRBD1 (6 bases). CDR1 SGHRS and CDR2 YFSETQ come from the germline V gene. Trimming removed 2 bases at V and 4 bases at J, with 14 bases between. This CDR3 has 15 amino acids. The CDR3 region is CASSLTPTGSDTQYF. As DNA, the CDR3 is TGCGCCAGCAGCTTAACTCCTACAGGGTCAGATACGCAGTATTTT.

This clone turned up a few times. The genes are TRBV5-1 and TRBJ2-5; D is possibly TRBD2 (6 bases). The CDR3 runs 16 residues. V lost 1 base and J 2 bases, leaving 15 bases between the germline ends. Germline V lookup: CDR1 SGHRS, CDR2 YFSETQ. DNA of the CDR3: TGCGCCAGCAGCTTGTGGGGGGTTGGGCAACAAGAGACCCAGTACTTC. Protein sequence: CASSLWGVGQQETQYF.

The chain has TRBV5-1 and TRBJ2-5, with 7 nucleotides matching TRBD2. This CDR3 contains 17 residues. With 2 bases clipped from V and 1 base from J, the junction kept 11 bases outside the gene matches. The germline V gene has CDR1 SGHRS and CDR2 YFSETQ. This chain's CDR3 is CASSLLRTRGTQETQYF. CDR3 in DNA: TGCGCCAGCAGCTTATTGAGGACTAGAGGTACCCAAGAGACCCAGTACTTC.

This clone was picked up a small number of times. This rearrangement joins TRBV2 to TRBJ1-3; D might be TRBD1 (5 bases). Germline loops: CDR1 SNHLY, CDR2 FYNNEI. The CDR3 sequence is 16 residues long. V shed 2 bases and J shed 5 bases, with 16 bases lying between them. The CDR3 nucleotides read TGTGCCAGCAGTGAAATAGTCGTGGCAGGGAGAAACACCATATATTTT. This encodes CASSEIVVAGRNTIYF.

The rearrangement uses TRBV7-2 and TRBJ2-7; 8 bases align to TRBD2. CDR3 length: 15 residues. V dropped 6 bases and J dropped 0; count of bases not matched to a gene: 7. Germline values: CDR1 SGHTA, CDR2 FQGNSA. CDR3 in amino acids: CASSPRGGSSYEQYF. CDR3 in DNA: TGTGCCAGCAGTCCCCGGGGGGGGAGCTCCTACGAGCAGTACTTC.

This clone was seen just once. This chain links TRBV4-2 with TRBJ1-5, with TRBD1 identical over 7 bases. Trimming removed 3 bases from V and 6 bases from J; junction bases left unmatched: 8. CDR1 and CDR2 from the germline V gene are LGHNA and YNFKEQ. CDR3 size: 15 residues. The CDR3 loop reads CASSQETGIGQPQHF. The DNA for the CDR3 is TGTGCCAGCAGCCAGGAGACAGGGATCGGTCAGCCCCAGCATTTT.

The chain is built from TRBV27 and TRBJ2-3; D unresolved. Trimming shortened V by 3 bases and J by 8 bases, and 12 bases separated the two germline ends. Germline CDR1 reads MNHEY; CDR2 reads SMNVEV (reference sequence). This CDR3 region has 13 residues. The CDR3 nucleotides read TGTGCCAGCAGTTTGAGGCCCACCGGTACGCAGTATTTT. Its translation: CASSLRPTGTQYF.

In this sample, this clone turned up once. This chain connects TRBV5-6 to TRBJ2-1; 15 bases fit TRBD2. J gave up 7 bases and V 5 bases, and 4 bases lay outside the gene matches. The CDR3 consists of 15 residues. The germline V gene encodes CDR1 SGHDT and CDR2 YYEEEE. DNA for the CDR3: TGTGCCAGCAGGTGGGGACTAGCGGGGGGTAATGAGCAGTTCTTC. Protein: CASRWGLAGGNEQFF. Complete variable domain (other parts from reference TRBV5-6 and TRBJ2-1): DAGVTQSPTHLIKTRGQQVTLRCSPKSGHDTVSWYQQALGQGPQFIFQYYEEEERQRGNFPDRFSGHQFPNYSSELNVNALLLGDSALYLCASRWGLAGGNEQFFGPGTRLTVL.

The V call is TRBV11-2, the J call TRBJ2-5, with TRBD2 matching 11 bases. Trimming removed 5 bases from V and 7 bases from J; junction bases left unmatched: 12. Looked up from germline, CDR1 is SGHAT and CDR2 is FQNNGV. This CDR3 region has 16 residues. Written as DNA, the CDR3 is TGTGCCAGCAGCCCCCTTTCCACTAGCGGGGGAGGGACCCAGTACTTC. Amino acids: CASSPLSTSGGGTQYF.

The chain links TRBV23-1 to TRBJ2-4; a weak D match, TRBD2 (5 bases). TRBV23-1 is an open reading frame, and its role is uncertain. The CDR3 covers 12 residues. The V end lost 4 bases, the J end lost 16 bases, and 17 bases lay between the germline ends. The DNA of the CDR3 is TGCGCCAGCAGTCTTGTCGGAGGAGCCGGATACTTC. It translates to CASSLVGGAGYF.

The J gene is TRBJ2-1, the V gene TRBV27, with D possibly TRBD2 on 5 matching bases. CDR1 and CDR2 (germline): MNHEY, SMNVEV (reference sequence). Trimming stripped 3 bases from V and 7 bases from J, with 13 bases between. This CDR3 contains 14 residues. The CDR3 loop reads CASSFSGAANEQFF. The CDR3 DNA follows: TGTGCCAGCAGTTTCTCTGGAGCGGCAAATGAGCAGTTCTTC.

With respect to this clone: The junction shows a germline mismatch at one end, possibly a read error. The chain is built from TRBV28 and TRBJ2-5, with TRBD1 matching 10 bases. This CDR3 is built from 12 residues. CDR1 is MDHEN and CDR2 is SYDVKM in the germline V gene. CDR3 region: CASSRNRDRGNF. For the CDR3, the DNA is TGTGCCAGCAGCAGAAACCGGGACAGGGGAAACTTC.

The V call is TRBV27, the J call TRBJ2-7; weak D call: TRBD1 (6 bases). Between the trimmed V and J ends, which lost 8 bases and 0 bases, there was a span of 26 bases. Per germline, CDR1 MNHEY and CDR2 SMNVEV (reference sequence). The CDR3 sequence is 18 residues long. CDR3 DNA: TGTGCCAGCGCCCCGCTAAGGAACAGGGAAAAAGGCTCCTACGAGCAGTACTTC. It is translated as CASAPLRNREKGSYEQYF.

This chain uses TRBV5-1 with TRBJ2-7; 7 nucleotides align to TRBD2. Germline values: CDR1 SGHRS, CDR2 YFSETQ. The CDR3 consists of 14 residues. J was trimmed by 3 bases and V by 5 bases; bases with no gene match: 8. The CDR3 spells CASRSTSIDYEQYF. CDR3 nucleotide sequence: TGCGCCAGCAGATCGACTAGCATAGACTACGAGCAGTACTTC.

The chain's CDR3 is CASSLGRQGETQYF. CDR3 nucleotide sequence: TGTGCCAGCAGCTTAGGACGCCAGGGAGAGACCCAGTACTTC. The chain couples TRBV11-2 to TRBJ2-5, with D possibly TRBD1 on 5 matching bases. CDR3 length equals 14 residues. V lost 1 base and J lost 4, with 10 bases in between. Germline-derived CDR1 and CDR2 are SGHAT and FQNNGV.

This clone has only a few counts. The chain recombines TRBV7-9 with TRBJ1-2; 8 nucleotides match TRBD1. Unmatched junction bases numbered 8, after V lost 3 bases and J lost 5 bases. Per the germline V gene, CDR1 is SEHNR and CDR2 is FQNEAQ (reference sequence). The CDR3 spans 15 residues. The CDR3 DNA reads TGTGCCAGCAGCTTGAAACAGGGGGGTTGGTATGGCTACACCTTC. Translated, it gives CASSLKQGGWYGYTF.

This clone was recorded once. Here the CDR3 reads CASSLVGDEQYF. CDR3 coding DNA: TGTGCCAGCAGTTTAGTGGGAGATGAGCAGTACTTC. J is TRBJ2-7 and V is TRBV27, with a tentative D call TRBD2 (5 bases). Germline V gives CDR1 MNHEY, CDR2 SMNVEV (reference sequence). The V and J ends lost 2 bases and 7 bases respectively, with 9 bases between them. The CDR3 loop spans 12 amino acids.

The chain has TRBV9 and TRBJ2-1; 7 nucleotides agree with TRBD1. This CDR3 spans 12 amino acids. Trimming took 3 bases from V and 8 from J; bases not matched to a gene: 2. Germline assignment: CDR1 SGDLS and CDR2 YYNGEE. The CDR3 is CASSAQGYEQFF. As DNA, the CDR3 is TGTGCCAGCAGCGCACAGGGGTATGAGCAGTTCTTC.

Concerning this clone itself: The DNA is omitted, as the CDR3 cannot be located on it reliably, and the CDR3 follows TCRdb's listing. The rearrangement joins TRBV13 to TRBJ2-3; TRBD2 is the table's D call and was not checked against the DNA. CDR1 and CDR2 from the germline V gene are PRHDT and FYEKMQ (reference sequence). The CDR3 spans 15 residues, counting both ends. CDR3 in amino acids: CASSYFLEKADTQYF.

The chain employs TRBV2 and TRBJ1-5, with a tentative D call TRBD1 (5 bases). Germline loops: CDR1 SNHLY, CDR2 FYNNEI. V was shortened by 4 bases and J by 5 bases, with 15 bases between the two germline ends. The CDR3 extends over 15 amino acids. The CDR3 spells CASSVGDLLYQPQHF. The CDR3, as DNA: TGTGCCAGCAGTGTAGGGGACTTATTGTATCAGCCCCAGCATTTT. Full variable domain (outside the CDR3, taken from reference TRBV2 and TRBJ1-5): EPEVTQTPSHQVTQMGQEVILRCVPISNHLYFYWYRQILGQKVEFLVSFYNNEISEKSEIFDDQFSVERPDGSNFTLKIRSTKLEDSAMYFCASSVGDLLYQPQHFGDGTRLSIL.